This T cell receptor beta chain came from a study of vaccination effects on CD4 cells after COVID-19. Sequencing was performed with immunoSEQ multiplex PCR; in TCRdb, only in-frame clones are kept and a portion is missing. The table includes about 70,000 clones, under 85% detected once. Expansion of antigen-specific CD4+ T cells with viral peptide pools was carried out by the ViraFEST assay before sequencing. Once cultured for roughly 10 days, the cells underwent separation to obtain CD4+ T cells. It was between March and December 2020 that the person had a SARS-CoV-2 infection confirmed by PCR. The CDR3 runs 13 residues. Looked up from germline, CDR1 is SGHTA and CDR2 is FQGNSA. V lost 1 base, J lost 8 bases, and 11 bases lay in between. Points on this clone: The antigen remains unidentified.

The sample here was CD4+ T cells from PBMCs cultured with HIV peptides, taken before COVID-19 vaccination. Described subset: HIV-1 Nef peptide pool negative control/reference culture. The chain joins TRBV7-2 to TRBJ1-2; TRBD1 might be the D (5 bases). The TCR comes from a human donor who had a prior SARS-CoV-2 infection. The CDR3 protein is CASSLGQEGGYTF. The CDR3 coding sequence is TGTGCCAGCAGCTTAGGGCAGGAGGGGGGCTACACCTTC.